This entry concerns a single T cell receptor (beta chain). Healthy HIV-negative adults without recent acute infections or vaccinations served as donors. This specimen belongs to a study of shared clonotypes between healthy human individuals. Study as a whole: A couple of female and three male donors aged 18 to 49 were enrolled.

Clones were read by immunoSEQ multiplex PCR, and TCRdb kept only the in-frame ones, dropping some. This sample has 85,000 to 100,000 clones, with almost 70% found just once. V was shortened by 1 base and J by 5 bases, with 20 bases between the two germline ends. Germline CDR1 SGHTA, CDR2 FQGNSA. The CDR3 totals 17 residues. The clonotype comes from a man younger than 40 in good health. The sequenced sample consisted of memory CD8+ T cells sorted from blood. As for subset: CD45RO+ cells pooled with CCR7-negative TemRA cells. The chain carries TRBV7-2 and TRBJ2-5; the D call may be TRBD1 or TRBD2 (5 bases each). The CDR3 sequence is CASSLVGAAHPGETQYF. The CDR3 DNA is TGTGCCAGCAGCTTAGTCGGGGCGGCACACCCGGGGGAGACCCAGTACTTC.